The 25 T cell receptor beta chains given below trace back to one sample, sequenced in a study of T cells after posttransplantation cyclophosphamide. Libraries were prepared by immunoSEQ multiplex PCR; TCRdb keeps only in-frame clonotypes and omits some of them. The repertoire consists of around 35,000 clones, none detected only once. Sequenced material: PBMCs. These receptors all stem from a woman aged 45 to 65 in good health and a related stem cell transplant donor.

This clone has a count of ten or more. The chain combines TRBV5-4 with TRBJ1-2; D remains unclear. Trimming cost V 0 bases and J 4 bases, with 7 bases left between them. This CDR3 comprises 13 residues. Germline CDR1 SGHNT, CDR2 YYREEE (reference sequence). The CDR3 DNA follows: TGTGCCAGCAGCTTGGCCGGGTTCTATGGCTACACCTTC. Protein product: CASSLAGFYGYTF.

This clone was picked up many times. The chain employs TRBV27 and TRBJ1-5; 7 positions agree with TRBD1. The CDR3 has 18 amino acids. Unmatched junction bases numbered 16, after V lost 1 base and J lost 7 bases. The germline CDR1 and CDR2 sequences are MNHEY and SMNVEV (reference sequence). The CDR3 DNA is TGTGCCAGCAGTTTATTCCCCCCCCGAGACAGGGTGGGCCAGCCCCAGCATTTT. Amino acid sequence: CASSLFPPRDRVGQPQHF.

This clone was found many times. The chain links TRBV19 to TRBJ2-7; maybe TRBD2 (6 bases). The CDR3 runs 15 residues. V was trimmed by 3 bases and J by 4 bases, leaving 16 bases between them. Per the germline V gene, CDR1 is LNHDA and CDR2 is SQIVND (reference sequence). CDR3 amino acids: CASSIGGRANYEQYF. The CDR3 DNA reads as TGTGCCAGTAGTATCGGGGGAAGGGCCAATTACGAGCAGTACTTC.

In this sample, this clone turned up many times. This chain joins TRBV27 and TRBJ1-5; 8 bases align to TRBD1. Trimming cost V 5 bases and J 1 base; bases outside gene matches: 7. The CDR3 is 16 residues long. Germline CDR1 reads MNHEY; CDR2 reads SMNVEV (reference sequence). CDR3 DNA sequence: TGTGCCAGCAGTCTCGGGACAGGTACAAGCAATCAGCCCCAGCATTTT. This sequence encodes CASSLGTGTSNQPQHF.

This clone was detected ten times or more. The chain recombines TRBV7-3 with TRBJ2-7, with a weak D call TRBD1 (5 bases). Germline V CDR1 and CDR2: SGHTA, FQGTGA. Trimming removed 5 bases from V and 6 bases from J, with 11 bases in between. This CDR3 has 12 residues. DNA of the CDR3: TGTGCCAGCAGCCCCCCTAGGGGCGAGCAGTACTTC. As protein: CASSPPRGEQYF.

This clone was detected ten times or more. V is TRBV7-9 and J is TRBJ2-3, with 8 nucleotides matching TRBD1. V lost 5 bases and J lost 6; bases outside the gene matches: 7. Per the germline V gene, CDR1 is SEHNR and CDR2 is FQNEAQ (reference sequence). CDR3 length: 14 amino acids. CDR3 in DNA: TGTGCCAGCAGCCCGCGGACAGGGCGTGATACGCAGTATTTT. Its protein product is CASSPRTGRDTQYF.

This clone showed up many times. The chain is built from TRBV28 and TRBJ1-3; a possible D gene is TRBD1 (6 bases). Between the trimmed V and J ends, which lost 5 bases and 7 bases, there was a span of 15 bases. The CDR3 covers 14 residues. Germline V gene data show CDR1 as MDHEN and CDR2 as SYDVKM. Here the CDR3 reads CASSPSIGGNTIYF. CDR3 in DNA: TGTGCCAGCAGTCCCTCAATTGGGGGCAACACCATATATTTT.

This clone was counted at least ten times. The chain is built from TRBV5-1 and TRBJ2-7; 12 bases are a match to TRBD1. The ends lost 4 bases at V and 2 bases at J; junction bases unmatched: 4. Per the germline V gene, CDR1 is SGHRS and CDR2 is YFSETQ. The CDR3 is made up of 15 amino acids. CDR3 DNA: TGCGCCAGCAGCCGGGGACAGGGGGCCACCTACGAGCAGTACTTC. Residues: CASSRGQGATYEQYF. The variable domain in full, completed from reference TRBV5-1 and TRBJ2-7, reads KAGVTQTPRYLIKTRGQQVTLSCSPISGHRSVSWYQQTPGQGLQFLFEYFSETQRNKGNFPGRFSGRQFSNSRSEMNVSTLELGDSALYLCASSRGQGATYEQYFGPGTRLTVT.

This clone was picked up many times. The rearrangement uses TRBV5-1 and TRBJ2-1; perhaps TRBD2 as D (6 bases). This CDR3 has 15 residues. V was cut by 8 bases and J by 7 bases, with 22 bases left in between. Germline-derived CDR1 and CDR2 are SGHRS and YFSETQ. CDR3 sequence (DNA): TGCGCCAGTTCCTCGGGGGTTAAACGACCGAATGAGCAGTTCTTC. It translates to CASSSGVKRPNEQFF.

This clone was recorded many times. The chain carries TRBV30 and TRBJ1-3; no definite D call. CDR1 is GTSNPN, CDR2 SVGIG, per germline (reference sequence). The CDR3 is 12 residues long. V shed 0 bases and J shed 4 bases, with 4 bases lying between them. The CDR3 loop reads CAWSVSGNTIYF. The CDR3 DNA sequence: TGTGCCTGGAGTGTTTCGGGAAACACCATATATTTT.

Many counts were recorded for this clone. This chain uses TRBV2 with TRBJ2-7; 9 bases fit TRBD2. This CDR3 contains 14 residues. V gave up 7 bases and J gave up 4 bases; unmatched junction bases: 8. CDR1 SNHLY and CDR2 FYNNEI come from the germline V gene. The CDR3 nucleotides read TGTGCCAGCATCGAGCGGGGGGCGATATACGAGCAGTACTTC. Residues: CASIERGAIYEQYF.

There are a few counts of this clone. This sequence joins TRBV9 and TRBJ2-7; perhaps TRBD1 as D (6 bases). V was clipped by 4 bases and J by 8 bases, with 19 bases between them. The germline gives CDR1 SGDLS, CDR2 YYNGEE. This CDR3 is 14 amino acids long. CDR3 residues: CASSIGDTDRQQYF. DNA of the CDR3: TGTGCCAGCAGCATCGGGGACACGGACCGGCAGCAGTACTTC. The full variable domain, completed using reference TRBV9 and TRBJ2-7, is DSGVTQTPKHLITATGQRVTLRCSPRSGDLSVYWYQQSLDQGLQFLIQYYNGEERAKGNILERFSAQQFPDLHSELNLSSLELGDSALYFCASSIGDTDRQQYFGPGTRLTVT.

This clone was found many times. This chain connects TRBV6-2 or TRBV6-3 to TRBJ1-2, with D tentatively TRBD1 (5 bases). CDR1 is MNHEY and CDR2 is SVGEGT in the germline V gene. V dropped 2 bases and J dropped 2 bases, with 12 bases sitting between them. This CDR3 spans 15 amino acids. CDR3 nucleotides: TGTGCCAGCAGTTACGGCCCGGACACGAACTATGGCTACACCTTC. This codes for CASSYGPDTNYGYTF.

This clone has at least ten counts. The V gene is TRBV6-1, the J gene TRBJ2-1; D unresolved. In germline, CDR1 is MNHNS, CDR2 SASEGT. V lost 6 bases and J 7 bases, leaving 7 bases between the germline ends. The CDR3 runs to 11 residues. This chain's CDR3 is CASSNLNEQFF. The CDR3 DNA reads TGTGCCAGCAGCAACCTAAATGAGCAGTTCTTC.

Many counts were recorded for this clone. CDR3 nucleotides: TGTGCCAGCAGCTTGGCCCGGGTGGCCGGGGAGCTGTTTTTT. Translating gives CASSLARVAGELFF. This chain connects TRBV5-8 to TRBJ2-2; D not resolved. The V end lost 0 bases, the J end lost 6 bases, and 9 bases lay between the germline ends. Per the germline V gene, CDR1 is SGHTS and CDR2 is YDEGEE. The CDR3 spans 14 residues.

V usage is TRBV6-2 or TRBV6-3 and J usage is TRBJ2-1; 7 bases align to TRBD2. Germline V gives CDR1 MNHEY, CDR2 SVGEGT. The length of the CDR3 is 16 residues. V lost 3 bases and J lost 8; bases outside the gene matches: 13. The CDR3 nucleotides read TGTGCCAGCAGTTATAGGACTAGAATTACTCCCGATGAGCAGTTCTTC. Protein product: CASSYRTRITPDEQFF.

This clone has ten or more counts. The J gene is TRBJ2-5, the V gene TRBV7-3; 7 bases agree with TRBD2. Germline-derived CDR1 and CDR2 are SGHTA and FQGTGA. This CDR3 has 15 amino acids. J lost 4 bases, V lost 5 bases, and 10 bases had no gene match. In DNA, the CDR3 is TGTGCCAGCAGCATCGGGACTACCCGGGGAGAGACCCAGTACTTC. Amino acid sequence: CASSIGTTRGETQYF.

This clone was seen ten or more times. The gene calls are TRBV29-1 and TRBJ2-1; perhaps TRBD2 as D (5 bases). Per germline, CDR1 SQVTM and CDR2 ANQGSEA. This CDR3 is 12 amino acids long. The germline V and J ends were trimmed by 6 bases and 6 bases, with 12 bases remaining between them. Here the CDR3 reads CSVELVSNEQFF. The DNA of the CDR3 is TGCAGCGTAGAACTAGTTAGCAATGAGCAGTTCTTC.

The table lists this clone with many counts. The J gene is TRBJ2-3, the V gene TRBV4-2, with 10 nucleotides matching TRBD2. This CDR3 comprises 17 residues. The germline CDR1 and CDR2 sequences are LGHNA and YNFKEQ. Germline trimming cut 5 bases from V and 0 bases from J; bases unmatched to any gene: 8. CDR3 nucleotides: TGTGCCAGCAGCGTTCGGACTAGCGGAACTAGCACAGATACGCAGTATTTT. It codes for CASSVRTSGTSTDTQYF.

This clone was recorded many times. The CDR3 region is CASSLGVVRGSTDTQYF. The CDR3 DNA reads as TGTGCCAGCAGCTTAGGGGTGGTACGCGGAAGCACAGATACGCAGTATTTT. This rearrangement joins TRBV11-3 to TRBJ2-3; unclear D gene. Trimming cost V 1 base and J 0 bases, with 14 bases left between them. The CDR3 has 17 amino acids. Per the germline V gene, CDR1 is SGHNT and CDR2 is YENEEA.

This clone has a count of ten or more. This chain links TRBV18 with TRBJ1-1, with 8 bases that match TRBD1. Trimming cost V 0 bases and J 8 bases; bases outside gene matches: 11. The CDR3 runs to 16 residues. Germline V gene data show CDR1 as KGHSH and CDR2 as LQKENI. The CDR3 DNA follows: TGTGCCAGCTCACCACCAACGTCCAGGGGGCTATCGGAAGCTTTCTTT. This encodes CASSPPTSRGLSEAFF.

This clone turned up a few times. The chain combines TRBV9 with TRBJ2-2, with 7 positions matching TRBD1. CDR1 SGDLS and CDR2 YYNGEE come from the germline V gene. The CDR3 has 17 amino acids. Trimming removed 3 bases from V and 0 bases from J; junction bases left unmatched: 8. CDR3 region: CASSAPGQMTNTGELFF. The CDR3 nucleotides are TGTGCCAGCAGCGCCCCGGGACAGATGACGAACACCGGGGAGCTGTTTTTT. Full variable domain (rest looked up from reference TRBV9 and TRBJ2-2): DSGVTQTPKHLITATGQRVTLRCSPRSGDLSVYWYQQSLDQGLQFLIQYYNGEERAKGNILERFSAQQFPDLHSELNLSSLELGDSALYFCASSAPGQMTNTGELFFGEGSRLTVL.

Ten or more counts support this clone. The chain couples TRBV7-2 to TRBJ1-1; D possibly corresponds to TRBD1 (5 bases). With 3 bases removed from V and 3 bases from J, the gap between germline ends came to 14 bases. The CDR3 totals 15 residues. Germline assignment: CDR1 SGHTA and CDR2 FQGNSA. In DNA, the CDR3 is TGTGCCAGCAGCTTTGCACGGGGGGTGGACACTGAAGCTTTCTTT. Protein sequence: CASSFARGVDTEAFF.

This clone was counted ten times or more. The CDR3 loop is CASSPLRREDTNTGELFF. Here the CDR3 DNA reads TGTGCCAGCAGCCCCCTAAGGCGGGAGGATACGAACACCGGGGAGCTGTTTTTT. The gene calls are TRBV7-3 and TRBJ2-2, with 8 bases identical to TRBD2. Germline-derived CDR1 and CDR2 are SGHTA and FQGTGA. With 5 bases clipped from V and 0 bases from J, the junction kept 11 bases outside the gene matches. The CDR3 has 18 amino acids.

This clone was counted a few times. The rearrangement links TRBV15 to TRBJ2-5; TRBD2 matches 11 bases. The CDR3 consists of 15 residues. The V gene's germline CDR1 is LNHNV and CDR2 YYDKDF (reference sequence). V trimming: 1 base; J trimming: 4 bases; junction bases outside the gene matches: 2. The CDR3 loop is CATSRVGLAGETQYF. The CDR3 DNA reads TGTGCCACCAGCAGAGTTGGACTAGCGGGAGAGACCCAGTACTTC.